This is a list of T cell receptor beta chains from one sample in a study of blood T cell repertoires in COVID-19. Generated by immunoSEQ multiplex PCR, the TCRdb table keeps only in-frame clones and is missing some. Altogether approximately 200,000 clones are present, 80% to 90% being singletons, with the ten largest covering more than 1.4%. The sequenced material came from peripheral blood. These receptors were taken from a man aged 18 to 29 with active or convalescent COVID-19. The CDR3 runs from the conserved cysteine through the conserved F or W. The D gene is left open where the match is weak. Only part of the rows carry a size: once, few, many, or a class if the clone is expanded.

V gene	D gene	clone size	J gene	CDR3 DNA	CDR3 protein
TRBV6-5	-	-	TRBJ1-2	TGTGCCAGCAGTCAAACAGGGAGCTTCAACTATGGCTACACCTTC	CASSQTGSFNYGYTF
TRBV7-8	-	-	TRBJ1-2	TGTGCCAGCAGCCTACCAGGGGCCTATGGCTACACCTTC	CASSLPGAYGYTF
TRBV10-3	-	-	TRBJ2-3	TGTGCCATCAGTGGGACTACAGATACGCAGTATTTT	CAISGTTDTQYF
TRBV4-2	TRBD2	-	TRBJ2-7	TGTGCCAGCAGCCAAGATCTCGATCGGGAGGTCGCCTACGAGCAGTACTTC	CASSQDLDREVAYEQYF
TRBV3-1/TRBV3-2	-	-	TRBJ2-1	TGTGCCAGCAGCCGGGGGGACTCCCAGCGCAATGAGCAGTTCTTC	CASSRGDSQRNEQFF
TRBV5-6	TRBD1	-	TRBJ2-7	TGTGCCAGCAGCCTTCAAACCGGACAGGGGAAATCCTACGAGCAGTACTTC	CASSLQTGQGKSYEQYF
TRBV19	-	-	TRBJ1-1	TGTGCCAGTAGCTGGGCAGGGGCCGGCTCTGAAGCTTTCTTT	CASSWAGAGSEAFF
TRBV5-4	-	-	TRBJ2-3	TGTGCCAGCAGCTGGGTCACAGGGTACGGGAACACAGATACGCAGTATTTT	CASSWVTGYGNTDTQYF
TRBV19	-	-	TRBJ1-2	TGTGCCAGTAGTATATCGACTGTAAACTATGGCTACACCTTC	CASSISTVNYGYTF
TRBV7-8	-	-	TRBJ1-4	TGTGCCAGCAGCACACAGGGCCCTAATGAAAAACTGTTTTTT	CASSTQGPNEKLFF
TRBV6-5	TRBD2	-	TRBJ2-7	TGTGCCAGCAGTTACGGTGTCGGGAGGAGCTACGAGCAGTACTTC	CASSYGVGRSYEQYF
TRBV24-1	TRBD1	-	TRBJ2-4	TGTGCCACCAGTGAGCCCGGGACAGAAAAAAACATTCAGTACTTC	CATSEPGTEKNIQYF
TRBV9	-	-	TRBJ2-1	TGTGCCAGCAGCGTAGAGGTGGGGCCCCCCTACAATGAGCAGTTCTTC	CASSVEVGPPYNEQFF
TRBV4-1	-	-	TRBJ1-6	TGCGCCAGCAGCCAAGAAGAGAGCTCCTATAATTCACCCCTCCACTTT	CASSQEESSYNSPLHF
TRBV28	TRBD1	-	TRBJ1-2	TGTGCCAGCAGTTCCGAACGGACAGGGATCGATGGCTACACCTTC	CASSSERTGIDGYTF
TRBV10-2	TRBD1	few	TRBJ1-2	TGCGCCAGCAGCACACCGGGACAGTATGGCTACACCTTC	CASSTPGQYGYTF
TRBV5-5	TRBD1	-	TRBJ2-7	TGTGCCAGCAGCTGGGGACAGGGTAGGAACGAGCAGTACTTC	CASSWGQGRNEQYF
TRBV5-4	TRBD2	-	TRBJ2-5	TGTGCCAGCAGTTCGACTAGCGGGAGCCGAGGGGCCCAGTACTTC	CASSSTSGSRGAQYF
TRBV4-1	TRBD1	-	TRBJ2-1	TGCGCCAGCAGCCCCGGGGACAGCCTAAATGAGCAGTTCTTC	CASSPGDSLNEQFF
TRBV27	TRBD2	-	TRBJ2-1	TGTGCCAGCAGTTTAGTGGGCGGGAGCGCCTACAATGAGCAGTTCTTC	CASSLVGGSAYNEQFF
TRBV4-3	-	-	TRBJ2-3	TGCGCCAGCAGCCAAGGAGGGAGTACCGCAGATACGCAGTATTTT	CASSQGGSTADTQYF
TRBV28	-	-	TRBJ1-3	TGTGCCAGCACCCTGGGGCCTAGCTCTGGAAACACCATATATTTT	CASTLGPSSGNTIYF
TRBV19	TRBD2	-	TRBJ2-7	TGTGCCAGTAGTAGGGACTACTCCTACGAGCAGTACTTC	CASSRDYSYEQYF
TRBV7-9	-	-	TRBJ2-1	TGTGCCAGCAGCTCAGAGCGGGCCAGCTCCTACAATGAGCAGTTCTTC	CASSSERASSYNEQFF
TRBV4-3	TRBD1	-	TRBJ2-2	TGCGCCAGCAGCCAGTTCACAGGGGGGAACGGGGAGCTGTTTTTT	CASSQFTGGNGELFF
TRBV7-2	-	-	TRBJ1-6	TGTGCCAGCAGCGTTGCGGGGGCGGGTTCACCCCTCCACTTT	CASSVAGAGSPLHF
TRBV28	-	-	TRBJ1-1	TGTGCCAGCAGCCCCGGGGGTAAGGGGAACACTGAAGCTTTCTTT	CASSPGGKGNTEAFF
TRBV29-1	-	once	TRBJ1-1	TGCAGCGTTGAGTCGGTGAACACTGAAGCTTTCTTT	CSVESVNTEAFF
TRBV5-1	TRBD1	-	TRBJ1-2	TGCGCCAGCAGCTCATATCCGGGACAGGGGGCTGACGGCTACACCTTC	CASSSYPGQGADGYTF
TRBV6-2/TRBV6-3	-	-	TRBJ1-2	TGTGCCAGCAGTTACAGCGGGAAGAACTATGGCTACACCTTC	CASSYSGKNYGYTF
TRBV6-1	-	-	TRBJ2-7	TGTGCCAGCAGTGAGGGGGGATACTACGAGCAGTACTTC	CASSEGGYYEQYF
TRBV19	TRBD2	-	TRBJ2-1	TGTGCCAGTAGTTTAGGACTAGCTTACAATGAGCAGTTCTTC	CASSLGLAYNEQFF
TRBV19	TRBD2	-	TRBJ2-5	TGTGCCAGTAGTATAGATCGTTATGGACTAGCGGATCAAGAGACCCAGTACTTC	CASSIDRYGLADQETQYF
TRBV6-2/TRBV6-3	TRBD1	once	TRBJ2-2	TGTGCCAGCAGCACCGGACAGGACAACACCGGGGAGCTGTTTTTT	CASSTGQDNTGELFF
TRBV5-1	-	-	TRBJ1-2	TGCGCCAGCAGCTTGGGGGTGGCAGGCCGGGGCTACACCTTC	CASSLGVAGRGYTF
TRBV25-1	-	-	TRBJ1-2	TGTGCCAGCAGGGGATCTACACAGGGAAGCTATGGCTACACCTTC	CASRGSTQGSYGYTF
TRBV6-2/TRBV6-3	-	-	TRBJ1-2	TGTGCCAGCAGTTACCTCATCGACAGTGACCTTAACTATGGCTACACCTTC	CASSYLIDSDLNYGYTF
TRBV28	-	-	TRBJ1-1	TGTGCCAGCAGTCTACAGGTCAACACTGAAGCTTTCTTT	CASSLQVNTEAFF
TRBV7-9	-	-	TRBJ1-1	TGTGCCAGCAGCTTTGTCGGGTATGGCAGAGAGGGCACTGAAGCTTTCTTT	CASSFVGYGREGTEAFF
TRBV7-9	-	-	TRBJ1-1	TGTGCCAGCAGCTTAGGGGCACCGAACACTGAAGCTTTCTTT	CASSLGAPNTEAFF
TRBV5-4	TRBD1	-	TRBJ1-2	TGTGCCAGCAGCGGCCGGGACAGGGGGCACTATGGCTACACCTTC	CASSGRDRGHYGYTF
TRBV10-2	TRBD1	few	TRBJ1-5	TGCGCCAGCAGTGATCGATCGGGGGGGACAGGCAATCAGCCCCAGCATTTT	CASSDRSGGTGNQPQHF
TRBV14	TRBD1	-	TRBJ2-1	TGTGCCAGCAGCCAAGACCCGTACAGGGGGTTTTCCTACAATGAGCAGTTCTTC	CASSQDPYRGFSYNEQFF
TRBV11-2	TRBD2	-	TRBJ2-1	TGTGCCAGCAGCTTCCTAGCGGGAGGATCCTACAATGAGCAGTTCTTC	CASSFLAGGSYNEQFF
TRBV20-1	-	-	TRBJ2-3	TGCAGTGCTAGTATTCGAACAGGCACAGATACGCAGTATTTT	CSASIRTGTDTQYF
TRBV5-1	TRBD1	-	TRBJ1-1	TGCGCCAGCAGCTTGGTTCCGAGGACAGGAGACACTGAAGCTTTCTTT	CASSLVPRTGDTEAFF
TRBV30	-	-	TRBJ1-5	TGTGCCTGGAGTGTTACCGGACGGGATAGCAATCAGCCCCAGCATTTT	CAWSVTGRDSNQPQHF
TRBV9	-	-	TRBJ2-2	TGTGCCAGCAGCGCCCCAGTGGGGAGAAAGGTCGCCGGGGAGCTGTTTTTT	CASSAPVGRKVAGELFF
TRBV19	-	once	TRBJ2-5	TGTGCCAGTAGTATCGGGGGGACATGGGGCTTCCAAGAGACCCAGTACTTC	CASSIGGTWGFQETQYF
TRBV6-5	-	once	TRBJ2-2	TGTGCCAGCAGGCCGGGACAGAACACCGGGGAGCTGTTTTTT	CASRPGQNTGELFF
TRBV19	-	-	TRBJ2-7	TGTGCCAGTAGGTCGCACAGGGAATCCTACGAGCAGTACTTC	CASRSHRESYEQYF
TRBV7-9	-	-	TRBJ1-1	TGTGCCAGCAGCTTTTCGGAGGCTAACACTGAAGCTTTCTTT	CASSFSEANTEAFF
TRBV5-1	-	-	TRBJ2-3	TGCGCCAGCAGCTTTAACGGAGATACGCAGTATTTT	CASSFNGDTQYF
TRBV28	-	-	TRBJ1-4	TGTGCCAGCAGTTTAGGCCCCTCCAAACTGTTTTTT	CASSLGPSKLFF
TRBV6-6	-	many	TRBJ1-1	TGTGCCAGCAGCGGTACTATTGAAGCTTTCTTT	CASSGTIEAFF
TRBV25-1	TRBD1	-	TRBJ1-1	TGTGCCAGCAGTGACCTAGACAGGGGGGGTGAAGCTTTCTTT	CASSDLDRGGEAFF
TRBV28	-	once	TRBJ1-2	TGTGCCAGCACCCTACCCGAGGGCGGCTACACCTTC	CASTLPEGGYTF
TRBV28	-	-	TRBJ2-1	TGTGCCACCACCCCTCGTCTGGATTCGGGCAATGAGCAGTTCTTC	CATTPRLDSGNEQFF
TRBV2	-	-	TRBJ1-5	TGTGCCAGCAGTGAAGGGACAGCTCCTTATCAGCCCCAGCATTTT	CASSEGTAPYQPQHF